This T cell receptor (beta chain) was sequenced in a study of shared clonotypes between healthy human individuals. General observations from the study: Non-shared clonotypes had lower generation probabilities than clonotypes shared by all four sorted-subset donors. Sampling included only blood; tissue repertoires likely differ.

Concerning this clone: Antigen: not known.

In the original analysis: Junction-only sequences without quality scores were provided by ImmunoSEQ, so filtering was different. Clones were sequenced by immunoSEQ multiplex PCR, and TCRdb holds only the in-frame ones, with some missing. V and J calls and clone size are copied from that table; D and trimming were computed from the DNA. The sample holds some 1.5 million clones, around 98% seen once. The CDR3 runs to 14 residues. V gave up 4 bases and J gave up 4 bases, with 14 bases separating them. In germline, CDR1 is SGDLS, CDR2 YYNGEE. Sequenced: naive CD4+ T cells sorted from blood. Indicated subset: CD45RA+ positively selected. The clonotype was recovered from a man between 25 and 39 years old in good health. The chain couples TRBV9 to TRBJ2-5; D unclear. DNA for the CDR3: TGTGCCAGCAGCCAAAGGAGTCTGGGAGAGACCCAGTACTTC. Its translation: CASSQRSLGETQYF. Together with reference TRBV9 and TRBJ2-5, the CDR3 gives the full variable domain: DSGVTQTPKHLITATGQRVTLRCSPRSGDLSVYWYQQSLDQGLQFLIQYYNGEERAKGNILERFSAQQFPDLHSELNLSSLELGDSALYFCASSQRSLGETQYFGPGTRLLVL.